The sequence of this TCR beta chain was determined in a study of T cell responses to AZD1222 COVID-19 vaccine. Sequencing was performed with immunoSEQ multiplex PCR; in TCRdb, only in-frame clones are kept and a portion is missing. Seen here are under 300,000 clones, roughly 93% observed once, and the top ten hold about 0.5%. This CDR3 has 15 residues. Trimming left V 1 base short and J 7 bases short, with 11 bases between. The germline V gene has CDR1 KGHSH and CDR2 LQKENI. The chain couples TRBV18 to TRBJ1-6; D remains ambiguous. The sample here was peripheral blood, taken on day 0 of AZD1222 vaccination. The sequence was collected from an adult in good health. The CDR3 nucleotides are TGTGCCAGCTCACCACAATCCTTCGCGAATTCACCCCTCCACTTT. This encodes CASSPQSFANSPLHF.